The clone carrying this T cell receptor beta chain was seen just once. As processed by the authors: Cell counts per sample came from amplifying reference gene primers. The protocol was immunoSEQ multiplex PCR, while the TCRdb copy is restricted to in-frame clones and leaves out a portion. The V and J calls and clone size were taken over from that table, and D and trimming were inferred from the DNA. Of fewer than 110,000 clones in the sample, roughly 84% were seen once. The CDR3 runs to 15 residues. Trimming cost V 6 bases and J 6 bases, with 20 bases left between them. Germline CDR1 and CDR2: LGHDT and YNNKEL (reference sequence). The data derive from a study of blood T cell repertoires in COVID-19.

The sequence was obtained from a human donor in a cohort sampled during active COVID-19. Sequenced: peripheral blood. V usage is TRBV3-1 (or the pseudogene TRBV3-2) and J usage is TRBJ1-1; weak D call: TRBD1 (6 bases). CDR3 coding DNA: TGTGCCAGCAGTCCAGGGACAATGGGATGGTCTGAAGCTTTCTTT. Translation gives CASSPGTMGWSEAFF.